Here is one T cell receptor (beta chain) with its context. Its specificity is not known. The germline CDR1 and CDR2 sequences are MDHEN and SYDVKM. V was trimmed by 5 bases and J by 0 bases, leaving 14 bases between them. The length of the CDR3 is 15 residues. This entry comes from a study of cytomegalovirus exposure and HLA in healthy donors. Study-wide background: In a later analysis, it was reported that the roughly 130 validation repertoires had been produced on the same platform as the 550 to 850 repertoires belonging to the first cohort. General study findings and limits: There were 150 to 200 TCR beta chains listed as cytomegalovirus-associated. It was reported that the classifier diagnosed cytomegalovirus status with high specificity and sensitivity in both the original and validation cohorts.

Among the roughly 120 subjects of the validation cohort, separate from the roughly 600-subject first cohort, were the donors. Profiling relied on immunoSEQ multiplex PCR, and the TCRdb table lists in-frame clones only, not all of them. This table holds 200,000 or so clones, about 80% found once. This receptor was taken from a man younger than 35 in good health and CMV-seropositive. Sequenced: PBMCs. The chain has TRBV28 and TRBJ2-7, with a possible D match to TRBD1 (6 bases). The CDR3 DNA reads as TGTGCCAGCAGTCCCACAGGGACCAACTCCTACGAGCAGTACTTC. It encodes CASSPTGTNSYEQYF.